A single sample gave rise to the 25 T cell receptor beta chains below, sequenced in a study of early T cells in non-severe SARS-CoV-2 infection. TCRdb analysed the 5' RACE reads with MiXCR anew, one entry per CDR3 protein. The sample consists of around 80,000 distinct CDR3 sequences, approximately 12% of them appearing once. The sequenced sample was whole blood. These receptors were taken from an adult who was a healthcare worker with PCR-confirmed SARS-CoV-2 infection or an uninfected control (not recorded which).

The V gene is TRBV27, the J gene TRBJ1-1; 7 nucleotides align to TRBD1. The CDR3 has 16 residues. Germline V gives CDR1 MNHEY, CDR2 SMNVEV (reference sequence). The trim removed 11 bases at V and 5 bases at J, leaving 20 bases unmatched. CDR3 nucleotide sequence: TGTGCCGCCAAAGTGGGGACAGCGGGTGCATGGACTGAAGCTTTCTTT. Residues: CAAKVGTAGAWTEAFF.

This chain connects TRBV20-1 to TRBJ2-1, with 7 nucleotides matching TRBD2. CDR3 size: 16 residues. With 3 bases clipped from V and 3 bases from J, the junction kept 11 bases outside the gene matches. The germline CDR1 and CDR2 sequences are DFQATT and SNEGSKA (reference sequence). CDR3 residues: CSASLDSSGLYNEQFF. CDR3 in DNA: TGCAGTGCTAGCCTTGATAGTAGCGGGCTCTACAATGAGCAGTTCTTC.

In its sample, this clonotype was seen many times. This chain links TRBV9 with TRBJ2-1; D call uncertain. With 2 bases removed from V and 4 bases from J, the gap between germline ends came to 10 bases. The germline V gene encodes CDR1 SGDLS and CDR2 YYNGEE. The CDR3 is made up of 14 amino acids. CDR3 nucleotides: TGTGCCAGCAGCGTGCGGACGGATTACAATGAGCAGTTCTTC. Translation gives CASSVRTDYNEQFF.

This clonotype was observed a few times. The chain uses TRBV7-8 and TRBJ2-3; the D gene is possibly TRBD2 (7 bases). The V gene's germline CDR1 is SGHVS and CDR2 FQNEAQ. CDR3 length: 15 residues. The V end lost 5 bases, the J end lost 2 bases, and 14 bases lay between the germline ends. For the CDR3, the DNA is TGTGCCAGCAGCCCCTGGGGGGGCCTCACAGATACGCAGTATTTT. This sequence encodes CASSPWGGLTDTQYF.

The CDR3 DNA reads as TGTGCCAGCAGCGTACAGGGAGGCTACGAGCAGTACTTC. It is translated as CASSVQGGYEQYF. The chain uses TRBV9 and TRBJ2-7, with D possibly matching TRBD2 (6 bases). Germline V gene sequence: CDR1 SGDLS, CDR2 YYNGEE. There are 13 residues in the CDR3. The V and J ends lost 1 base and 3 bases respectively, with 8 bases between them. The full variable domain, in which reference TRBV9 and TRBJ2-7 provide the parts outside the CDR3, is DSGVTQTPKHLITATGQRVTLRCSPRSGDLSVYWYQQSLDQGLQFLIQYYNGEERAKGNILERFSAQQFPDLHSELNLSSLELGDSALYFCASSVQGGYEQYFGPGTRLTVT.

The V call is TRBV11-2, the J call TRBJ1-1, with D possibly being TRBD1 (5 bases). The CDR3 totals 14 residues. Between the trimmed V and J ends, which lost 3 bases and 6 bases, there was a span of 14 bases. Germline V gene lookup returns CDR1 SGHAT and CDR2 FQNNGV. The CDR3 nucleotides are TGTGCCAGCAGCTTTTCGAGGGTCAGGGCTGAAGCTTTCTTT. This sequence encodes CASSFSRVRAEAFF.

In its sample, this clonotype was seen a few times. The V and J genes are TRBV20-1 and TRBJ2-2; D is perhaps TRBD2 (6 bases). V gave up 0 bases and J gave up 4 bases, with 15 bases separating them. Germline values: CDR1 DFQATT, CDR2 SNEGSKA (reference sequence). The CDR3 length is 16 residues. DNA of the CDR3: TGCAGTGCTAGAGAAAAGGCTAGCGTGAGCACCGGGGAGCTGTTTTTT. Translated: CSAREKASVSTGELFF.

The table lists this clonotype with a few counts. The chain is built from TRBV9 and TRBJ2-7, with a possible D match to TRBD2 (6 bases). V lost 0 bases to trimming and J lost 2 bases, with 9 bases between them. Per the germline V gene, CDR1 is SGDLS and CDR2 is YYNGEE. This CDR3 spans 14 amino acids. The CDR3 region has the DNA TGTGCCAGCAGCGTAGGGGCGGGGACCTACGAGCAGTACTTC. Its translation is CASSVGAGTYEQYF.

This chain joins TRBV30 and TRBJ2-3, with a possible D match to TRBD2 (6 bases). Trimming left V 0 bases short and J 3 bases short, with 13 bases between. The CDR3 sequence is 15 residues long. Germline values: CDR1 GTSNPN, CDR2 SVGIG (reference sequence). The CDR3 protein is CAWSVPLGRTDTQYF. The CDR3 nucleotides are TGTGCCTGGAGTGTACCATTGGGGAGGACAGATACGCAGTATTTT.

The chain carries TRBV5-6 and TRBJ1-1; no clear D gene. Germline loops: CDR1 SGHDT, CDR2 YYEEEE. The V and J ends lost 4 bases and 7 bases respectively, with 11 bases between them. The CDR3 extends over 12 amino acids. CDR3 loop: CASSRGRYEAFF. The CDR3 nucleotides read TGTGCCAGCAGCCGAGGTCGGTATGAAGCTTTCTTT.

In this sample, this clonotype turned up a few times. The chain links TRBV3-1 to TRBJ2-1; the D call may be TRBD1 or TRBD2 (5 bases each). Germline CDR1 LGHDT, CDR2 YNNKEL (reference sequence). Trimming pared 4 bases from V and 9 bases from J, leaving 13 bases between. This CDR3 has 13 residues. The CDR3 region has the DNA TGTGCCAGCAGCCTCTACGAGGGGACTGAGCAGTTCTTC. It translates to CASSLYEGTEQFF.

This clonotype was detected a few times. The chain combines TRBV29-1 with TRBJ2-1, with 7 bases identical to TRBD2. Trimming cost V 6 bases and J 2 bases; bases outside gene matches: 10. Germline lookup yields CDR1 SQVTM and CDR2 ANQGSEA. CDR3 length: 15 amino acids. The CDR3 DNA sequence: TGCAGCGTGGATGGGAGGGCAGTACCCTACAATGAGCAGTTCTTC. Translation gives CSVDGRAVPYNEQFF.

The chain uses TRBV7-8 and TRBJ2-2; a possible D gene is TRBD2 (5 bases). Germline CDR1 SGHVS, CDR2 FQNEAQ. V was shortened by 8 bases and J by 5 bases, with 12 bases between the two germline ends. This CDR3 contains 13 residues. The CDR3 loop is CASGDTGTGELFF. DNA for the CDR3: TGTGCCAGCGGTGATACGGGGACCGGGGAGCTGTTTTTT.

This clonotype was detected a few times. The chain has TRBV7-9 and TRBJ1-2; 7 bases agree with TRBD1. The CDR3 contains 15 residues. Per germline, CDR1 SEHNR and CDR2 FQNEAQ (reference sequence). Trimming removed 1 base from V and 8 bases from J; junction bases left unmatched: 10. The CDR3 region is CASSLGTGLSYGYTF. The DNA for the CDR3 is TGTGCCAGCAGCTTAGGGACAGGCCTTTCTTACGGCTACACCTTC.

In regard to this clonotype: It is likely a read error, because the conserved phenylalanine at the end of the CDR3 is missing. This chain uses TRBV28 with TRBJ1-1, with TRBD1 matching over 8 bases. V lost 11 bases, J lost 1 base, and 9 bases stayed unmatched. Germline CDR1 MDHEN, CDR2 SYDVKM. The CDR3 extends over 14 amino acids. CDR3 coding DNA: TGTGCCGGGGCCACAGGGGGTTCGAACACTGAAGCTTTCTCT. Amino acids: CAGATGGSNTEAFS.

This clonotype came up a few times. The V gene is TRBV2, the J gene TRBJ2-2; D is perhaps TRBD1 (5 bases). Per germline, CDR1 SNHLY and CDR2 FYNNEI. This CDR3 has 13 residues. Trimming removed 7 bases at V and 4 bases at J, with 10 bases between. CDR3 in amino acids: CASNDRFTGELFF. CDR3 nucleotide sequence: TGTGCCAGCAACGACAGATTCACCGGGGAGCTGTTTTTT. The entire variable domain, with the rest obtained from reference TRBV2 and TRBJ2-2, is as follows: EPEVTQTPSHQVTQMGQEVILRCVPISNHLYFYWYRQILGQKVEFLVSFYNNEISEKSEIFDDQFSVERPDGSNFTLKIRSTKLEDSAMYFCASNDRFTGELFFGEGSRLTVL.

V usage is TRBV29-1 and J usage is TRBJ2-5; D might be TRBD2 (5 bases). The germline V gene encodes CDR1 SQVTM and CDR2 ANQGSEA. The CDR3 runs to 12 residues. The germline V and J ends were trimmed by 3 bases and 4 bases, with 9 bases remaining between them. CDR3 residues: CSVEGRVETQYF. The CDR3 nucleotides read TGCAGCGTTGAGGGGAGAGTAGAGACCCAGTACTTC.

The V call is TRBV10-3, the J call TRBJ2-1; D is possibly TRBD1 or TRBD2 (5 bases each). V dropped 6 bases and J dropped 5 bases, with 14 bases sitting between them. CDR1 is ENHRY, CDR2 SYGVKD, per germline. The CDR3 is 14 amino acids. The CDR3, as DNA: TGTGCCATCAGAAGGGACGATACGAACAATGAGCAGTTCTTC. This gives the protein CAIRRDDTNNEQFF.

The table lists this clonotype with a few counts. This chain connects TRBV27 to TRBJ2-1, with 9 bases that match TRBD1. The CDR3 sequence is 15 residues long. Germline trimming cut 6 bases from V and 0 bases from J; bases unmatched to any gene: 3. Germline values: CDR1 MNHEY, CDR2 SMNVEV (reference sequence). CDR3 nucleotide sequence: TGTGCCAGCAGAACAGGGGGCCTCTCCTACAATGAGCAGTTCTTC. This translates into CASRTGGLSYNEQFF.

V gene TRBV28 combines with J gene TRBJ1-3; no definite D call. CDR3 size: 14 residues. Germline CDR1 and CDR2: MDHEN and SYDVKM. V was pared by 2 bases and J by 4 bases, with 9 bases between. DNA of the CDR3: TGTGCCAGCAGTTTAGGGCAGTCGGGAAACACCATATATTTT. It codes for CASSLGQSGNTIYF.

This clonotype showed up just a few times. The rearrangement links TRBV6-5 to TRBJ2-1; D may be TRBD2 (6 bases). Between the trimmed V and J ends, which lost 0 bases and 9 bases, there was a span of 33 bases. The germline CDR1 and CDR2 sequences are MNHEY and SVGAGI. The CDR3 is 21 amino acids. The CDR3 sequence: CASSYSFTGTSSTGRGGEQFF. The DNA of the CDR3 is TGTGCCAGCAGTTACTCCTTTACCGGGACTTCCTCGACTGGCCGTGGAGGTGAGCAGTTCTTC.

This clonotype was counted ten times or more. The CDR3 region is CASSRAGGKTEAFF. DNA of the CDR3: TGTGCCAGCTCCCGGGCAGGGGGCAAGACTGAAGCTTTCTTT. V is TRBV18 and J is TRBJ1-1, with 8 nucleotides matching TRBD1. The CDR3 consists of 14 residues. V was pared by 6 bases and J by 5 bases, with 8 bases of the junction left unmatched. Per the germline V gene, CDR1 is KGHSH and CDR2 is LQKENI.

This clonotype occurred a few times. V gene TRBV5-4 combines with J gene TRBJ2-3, with D perhaps matching TRBD2 (5 bases). V was cut by 1 base and J by 5 bases, with 14 bases left in between. CDR3 size: 15 residues. The germline gives CDR1 SGHNT, CDR2 YYREEE (reference sequence). CDR3 nucleotide sequence: TGTGCCAGCAGCTTGTTGGCGGGTAGCCTAGATACGCAGTATTTT. Translated: CASSLLAGSLDTQYF.

This clonotype was seen a single time. The J gene is TRBJ2-7, the V gene TRBV7-3; D is tentatively TRBD1 or TRBD2 (5 bases each). Germline-derived CDR1 and CDR2 are SGHTA and FQGTGA. V was shortened by 3 bases and J by 6 bases, with 9 bases between the two germline ends. This CDR3 contains 12 residues. The chain's CDR3 is CASSLARGEQYF. The CDR3 coding sequence is TGTGCCAGCAGCTTGGCGAGGGGCGAGCAGTACTTC.

This chain uses TRBV7-9 with TRBJ1-1; D unclear. CDR1 is SEHNR, CDR2 FQNEAQ, per germline (reference sequence). This CDR3 contains 14 residues. Trimming took 1 base from V and 4 from J, leaving 10 bases between them. For the CDR3, the DNA is TGTGCCAGCAGCTTAGACGGACGTGGCACTGAAGCTTTCTTT. Encoded protein: CASSLDGRGTEAFF.